One and the same sample provided the 24 T cell receptor beta chains below, sequenced in a study of monozygotic twins with inflammatory bowel disease. TCRdb reprocessed the 5' RACE reads and keeps a single row for each CDR3 protein, giving no DNA. The table lists 140,000 to 150,000 distinct CDR3 sequences. Sequencing used blood. These receptors were collected from a human donor with ulcerative colitis or Crohn's disease, or a healthy co-twin of an affected twin (not recorded which).

This chain connects TRBV11-1 to TRBJ1-3; TCRdb picks TRBD1, but there is no DNA to check that call. This CDR3 is built from 18 residues. Germline assignment: CDR1 SGHAT and CDR2 FQDESV (reference sequence). This CDR3 is CASSLVPGRLFSENTIYF.

The CDR3 region is CASSLMVNTEAFF. The chain links TRBV7-6 to TRBJ1-1. Germline CDR1 reads SGHVS; CDR2 reads FNYEAQ. The length of the CDR3 is 13 residues.

CDR3: CASSELVQINQPQHF. This chain connects TRBV6-1 to TRBJ1-5. This CDR3 has 15 residues. Germline CDR1 is MNHNS and CDR2 is SASEGT.

This chain joins TRBV10-3 and TRBJ2-3. Looked up from germline, CDR1 is ENHRY and CDR2 is SYGVKD. CDR3 length: 15 residues. The CDR3 sequence: CAISEKISSTDTQYF.

The chain joins TRBV7-9 to TRBJ1-1; TCRdb names TRBD1, which stays unverified in the absence of DNA. CDR1 is SEHNR and CDR2 is FQNEAQ in the germline V gene (reference sequence). The CDR3 sequence is 16 residues long. Here the CDR3 reads CASSHPRQGAATEAFF.

The gene calls are TRBV27 and TRBJ2-2; TCRdb proposes TRBD2, but this gene call is untestable without DNA. The germline CDR1 and CDR2 sequences are MNHEY and SMNVEV (reference sequence). The CDR3 loop spans 14 amino acids. CDR3 protein: CASGTSGLTGELFF.

This sequence joins TRBV15 and TRBJ2-2; TCRdb's D gene call, TRBD1, goes unchecked for lack of DNA. From germline, CDR1 is LNHNV and CDR2 YYDKDF (reference sequence). The CDR3 is 17 amino acids. The CDR3 protein is CATSREILDRPPGELFF. The full variable domain, completed using reference TRBV15 and TRBJ2-2, is DAMVIQNPRYQVTQFGKPVTLSCSQTLNHNVMYWYQQKSSQAPKLLFHYYDKDFNNEADTPDNFQSRRPNTSFCFLDIRSPGLGDTAMYLCATSREILDRPPGELFFGEGSRLTVL.

J is TRBJ2-5 and V is TRBV28; TCRdb returns TRBD2, unconfirmable since there is no DNA. Germline-derived CDR1 and CDR2 are MDHEN and SYDVKM. The CDR3 covers 16 residues. CDR3 in amino acids: CASSPQFSGSIETQYF.

The V and J genes are TRBV18 and TRBJ1-4. The CDR3 loop spans 14 amino acids. In germline, CDR1 is KGHSH, CDR2 LQKENI. Here the CDR3 reads CASSPPTVGEKLFF. Variable domain in full (rest from reference TRBV18 and TRBJ1-4): NAGVMQNPRHLVRRRGQEARLRCSPMKGHSHVYWYRQLPEEGLKFMVYLQKENIIDESGMPKERFSAEFPKEGPSILRIQQVVRGDSAAYFCASSPPTVGEKLFFGSGTQLSVL.

The chain carries TRBV5-8 and TRBJ2-1; as DNA is missing, the TRBD2 call by TCRdb cannot be tested. This CDR3 contains 15 residues. Germline CDR1 is SGHTS and CDR2 is YDEGEE. The CDR3 region is CASSFWGPRANEQFF.

This rearrangement joins TRBV5-4 to TRBJ2-2. The CDR3 length is 16 residues. Germline V CDR1 and CDR2: SGHNT, YYREEE (reference sequence). The chain's CDR3 is CASSSTGVRNTGELFF.

The genes are TRBV5-1 and TRBJ1-6. The germline gives CDR1 SGHRS, CDR2 YFSETQ. CDR3 size: 13 residues. CDR3 sequence: CASRPGDNSPLHF.

This CDR3 reads CSAGTALYEQYF. This chain joins TRBV29-1 and TRBJ2-7; TCRdb's D call of TRBD1 is untestable without DNA. Germline V lookup: CDR1 SQVTM, CDR2 ANQGSEA. The CDR3 runs to 12 residues.

The chain employs TRBV14 and TRBJ1-3. Germline CDR1 and CDR2: SGHDN and FVKESK. The CDR3 runs 14 residues. CDR3 region: CASSLDSSGNTIYF.

V gene TRBV7-6 combines with J gene TRBJ2-7; TCRdb proposes TRBD1, but this gene call is untestable without DNA. The CDR3 has 13 amino acids. In germline, CDR1 is SGHVS, CDR2 FNYEAQ. The CDR3 loop reads CASSMGQPYEQYF.

The chain recombines TRBV3-1 with TRBJ2-3; TCRdb reports TRBD2, a call that lacks DNA to check it against. This CDR3 has 19 residues. The germline CDR1 and CDR2 sequences are LGHDT and YNNKEL (reference sequence). The CDR3 loop reads CASSQYVGGLAGKGDTQYF.

V is TRBV1 and J is TRBJ2-7; TCRdb gives TRBD2 as the D gene, but with no DNA this cannot be confirmed. TRBV1 is a documented pseudogene. The CDR3 runs to 20 residues. The CDR3 reads CTSSQPPGLAGANLSYEQYF.

J is TRBJ2-2 and V is TRBV24-1; the D call from TCRdb, TRBD2, cannot be confirmed without DNA. The CDR3 sequence is 16 residues long. Germline-derived CDR1 and CDR2 are KGHDR and SFDVKD. This CDR3 is CATSDLAGFNTGELFF.

The chain carries TRBV10-3 and TRBJ1-5. Germline CDR1 and CDR2: ENHRY and SYGVKD. CDR3 length equals 16 residues. CDR3 in amino acids: CAISESRVGSNQPQHF.

V and J are TRBV5-1 and TRBJ2-3; the TRBD2 assignment by TCRdb is unverifiable without DNA. The CDR3 consists of 17 residues. Germline V gene data show CDR1 as SGHRS and CDR2 as YFSETQ. CDR3 in amino acids: CASSYSREASSTDTQYF.

This chain joins TRBV6-5 and TRBJ2-7. CDR1 and CDR2 (germline): MNHEY, SVGAGI. The CDR3 loop spans 13 amino acids. The CDR3 spells CASSYRGLYEQYF.

This chain links TRBV5-1 with TRBJ2-1. CDR1 and CDR2 from the germline V gene are SGHRS and YFSETQ. The CDR3 is 15 amino acids. This chain's CDR3 is CASSRAGDSYNEQFF.

The chain couples TRBV10-3 to TRBJ2-1; TCRdb gives TRBD2 as the D gene, but with no DNA this cannot be confirmed. CDR1 ENHRY and CDR2 SYGVKD come from the germline V gene. CDR3 length: 14 amino acids. CDR3: CAITEAGSYNEQFF.

The chain combines TRBV6-6 with TRBJ1-1. The CDR3 covers 13 residues. Looked up from germline, CDR1 is MNHNY and CDR2 is SVGAGI (reference sequence). The CDR3 loop is CASSYPRGTEAFF.